The rows below give T cell receptor beta chains drawn from one sample of a study of blood T cell repertoires in COVID-19. Data came from immunoSEQ multiplex PCR; TCRdb stores just in-frame clones and leaves some out. The sample holds around 300,000 clones, 90% seen once. The sample consisted of peripheral blood. The source of these receptors is a woman in her forties with COVID-19, enrolled during active disease. CDR3s include the opening cysteine and the closing phenylalanine or tryptophan. The order of the fields is clone size, J gene, V gene, D gene, CDR3 protein, CDR3 DNA. D genes are given only for firm matches. Not every row has a clone size; where given, it reads once, few, many or a size class.

>-|TRBJ1-4|TRBV28|TRBD1
CASSLPSGQPGEKLFF
TGTGCCAGCAGTTTGCCCTCGGGACAGCCCGGGGAAAAACTGTTTTTT
>few|TRBJ1-4|TRBV28|TRBD1
CATYPQGAVNEKLFF
TGTGCCACCTATCCCCAGGGGGCAGTAAATGAAAAACTGTTTTTT
>-|TRBJ1-1|TRBV5-1|-
CASGSRRSRGTEAFF
TGCGCCAGCGGGAGCCGGAGAAGTAGAGGGACTGAAGCTTTCTTT
>-|TRBJ2-4|TRBV7-8|TRBD2
CASSLLRGLAKNIQYF
TGTGCCAGCAGCTTACTGCGGGGGTTGGCCAAAAACATTCAGTACTTC
>-|TRBJ1-5|TRBV6-1|-
CASSDRQVSNQPQHF
TGTGCCAGCAGTGACCGACAGGTTAGCAATCAGCCCCAGCATTTT
>-|TRBJ2-7|TRBV7-9|-
CASSRTGEQYF
TGTGCCAGCAGCCGGACGGGAGAGCAGTACTTC
>-|TRBJ2-3|TRBV11-3|TRBD2
CASSLGTSGRAGTDTQYF
TGTGCCAGCAGCTTAGGAACTAGCGGGAGAGCGGGCACAGATACGCAGTATTTT
>-|TRBJ2-1|TRBV29-1|-
CSVGRLGRSYNEQFF
TGCAGCGTTGGAAGACTAGGCCGTTCCTACAATGAGCAGTTCTTC
>-|TRBJ1-4|TRBV11-2|-
CASSPAQGTNEKLFF
TGTGCCAGCAGCCCCGCCCAGGGCACTAATGAAAAACTGTTTTTT
>-|TRBJ2-1|TRBV5-1|TRBD1
CASSLPGQLYNEQFF
TGCGCCAGCAGCCTACCGGGACAGTTATACAATGAGCAGTTCTTC
>-|TRBJ1-2|TRBV11-2|-
CASSPGSNYGYTF
TGTGCCAGCAGCCCGGGGTCAAACTATGGCTACACCTTC